The present T cell receptor beta chain was sequenced within a study of blood T cell repertoires in COVID-19. This CDR3 contains 17 residues. CDR1 MNHNS and CDR2 SASEGT come from the germline V gene. With V trimmed by 0 bases and J by 2 bases, 8 bases remained unmatched. In the original workflow: Reference gene primer amplification in the assay estimated nucleated cell counts. Sequencing used immunoSEQ multiplex PCR; TCRdb keeps in-frame clones, though not all of them. D and trimming were read from the DNA, whereas the V and J calls and clone size are those reported in that table. The sample lists 130,000 to 150,000 clones, around 90% seen once, with 1.8% in the top ten.

This clonotype was sampled from a man between 70 and 80 years old with acute or convalescent COVID-19. The rearrangement joins TRBV6-1 to TRBJ2-3; TRBD1 matches at 7 bases. Sequencing input: peripheral blood. As DNA, the CDR3 is TGTGCCAGCAGTGAAGCGCCCCAGGGGGATACCACAGATACGCAGTATTTT. Its protein product is CASSEAPQGDTTDTQYF.